A selection of T cell receptor beta chains follows, all from one sample in a study of radiotherapy plus CTLA-4 blockade in lung cancer. Profiled with immunoSEQ multiplex PCR; TCRdb holds only in-frame clones, not every one. The data hold 60,000 to 70,000 clones, with approximately 79% observed a single time. The sample in question was peripheral blood, obtained from a patient treated with radiotherapy plus ipilimumab. These receptors were taken from a human donor with non-small cell lung cancer who had a complete response to radiotherapy plus ipilimumab. Both conserved end residues are part of each CDR3. D genes are given only for firm matches.

J | D | V | DNA | CDR3
TRBJ1-2 | NA | TRBV19 | TGTGCCAGTAGTTTGGACCCGGACAGAACATTCTATGGCTACACCTTC | CASSLDPDRTFYGYTF
TRBJ2-7 | NA | TRBV7-9 | TGTGCCAGCAGCTTACCCTCTTGGAGGTTGGGCGAGCAGTACTTC | CASSLPSWRLGEQYF
TRBJ2-1 | TRBD2 | TRBV7-6 | TGTGCCAGCAGCTTAGGGGCTAGCGGGGGTGGGTACAATGAGCAGTTCTTC | CASSLGASGGGYNEQFF
TRBJ2-1 | NA | TRBV5-1 | TGCGCCAGCAGCTTTGGCGAGCCCAACAATGAGCAGTTCTTC | CASSFGEPNNEQFF
TRBJ1-2 | NA | TRBV2 | TGTGCCAGCAGGAAGGGGGAAACTAACTATGGCTACACCTTC | CASRKGETNYGYTF
TRBJ1-3 | TRBD1 | TRBV5-1 | TGCGCCAGCAGCTTTTCAGGGGGCGCGAGCGGAAACACCATATATTTT | CASSFSGGASGNTIYF
TRBJ1-6 | NA | TRBV10-2 | TGCGCCGGGGCGGGACGGGATAATTCACCCCTCCACTTT | CAGAGRDNSPLHF
TRBJ1-2 | NA | TRBV11-2 | TGTGCCAGCAGCTCGAGGGGTAGGGGAATTCATGGCTACACCTTC | CASSSRGRGIHGYTF
TRBJ1-1 | TRBD1 | TRBV18 | TGTGCCAGCTCACCGGGACAGGACACTGAAGCTTTCTTT | CASSPGQDTEAFF
TRBJ2-2 | NA | TRBV11-2 | TGTGCCAGCAGCTTAGGGCGCGGGTCCGGGGAGCTGTTTTTT | CASSLGRGSGELFF
TRBJ2-3 | NA | TRBV1 | TGCACCAGCAGGGGGGCTTGGGGCTCAGATACGCAGTATTTT | CTSRGAWGSDTQYF
TRBJ2-7 | NA | TRBV15 | TGTGCCACCAGCAGAGATAGAGAATACGAGCAGTACTTC | CATSRDREYEQYF
TRBJ2-1 | TRBD2 | TRBV6-4 | TGTGCCAGCAGGGGACTAGGGGGTGAGCAGTTCTTC | CASRGLGGEQFF
TRBJ2-5 | NA | TRBV5-6 | TGTGCCAGCAGCTTACAAGAGACCCAGTACTTC | CASSLQETQYF
TRBJ2-1 | TRBD2 | TRBV5-1 | TGCGCCAGCAGCGCCTATAGCGGGGGGTCTTACAATGAGCAGTTCTTC | CASSAYSGGSYNEQFF